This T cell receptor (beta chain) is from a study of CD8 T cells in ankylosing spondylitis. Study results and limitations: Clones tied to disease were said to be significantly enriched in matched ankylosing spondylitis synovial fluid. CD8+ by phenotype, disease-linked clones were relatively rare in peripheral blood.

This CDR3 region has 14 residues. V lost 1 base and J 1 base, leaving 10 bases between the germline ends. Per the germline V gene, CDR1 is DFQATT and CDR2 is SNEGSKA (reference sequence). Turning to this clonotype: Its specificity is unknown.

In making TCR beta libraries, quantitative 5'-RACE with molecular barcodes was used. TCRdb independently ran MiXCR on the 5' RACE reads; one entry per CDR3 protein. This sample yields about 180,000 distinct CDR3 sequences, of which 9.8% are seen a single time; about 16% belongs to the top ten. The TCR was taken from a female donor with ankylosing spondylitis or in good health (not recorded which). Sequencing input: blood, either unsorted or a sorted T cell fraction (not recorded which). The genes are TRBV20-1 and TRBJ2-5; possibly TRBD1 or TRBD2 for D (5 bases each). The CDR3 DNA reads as TGCAGTGCTAGAGGAGCAGGGACCCAAGAGACCCAGTACTTC. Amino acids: CSARGAGTQETQYF.